This T cell receptor (beta chain) stems from a study of T cell changes during pregnancy in multiple sclerosis. CDR3 length: 15 amino acids. Unmatched junction bases numbered 6, after V lost 5 bases and J lost 1 base. The V gene's germline CDR1 is SGHTA and CDR2 FQGTGA. The repertoire was sequenced with immunoSEQ multiplex PCR; TCRdb's copy has only in-frame clones and lacks some. The sample includes approximately 18,000 clones, approximately 84% seen only once; the top ten take more than 8.5%. The chain joins TRBV7-3 to TRBJ1-1; TRBD1 aligns across 8 bases. The receptor comes from a female donor in good health, enrolled as a control in a pregnancy study. This sample comprised CD8+ T cells from peripheral blood mononuclear cells, obtained in the second trimester of pregnancy. For the CDR3, the DNA is TGTGCCAGCAGCCGCGGACAGGGCAGGAACACTGAAGCTTTCTTT. Amino acid sequence: CASSRGQGRNTEAFF.